This T cell receptor beta chain derives from a study of blood T cell repertoires in COVID-19. Study details: PBMCs, B-cell-depleted T cells, or T cells were the source of the cDNA or gDNA that made up the material.

The germline V gene encodes CDR1 SGHAT and CDR2 FQDESV (reference sequence). After removal of 5 bases from V and 8 bases from J, the junction contained 9 bases not matched to a gene. CDR3 length: 15 residues. Authors' data handling: Reference gene primer amplification gave nucleated cell count estimates. Repertoires were generated with immunoSEQ multiplex PCR, while TCRdb's copy carries only in-frame clones and drops some. That table is the source of V, J and clone size, and D and trimming were worked out from the DNA. The sample shows 240,000 or so clones, 70% to 90% of them seen only once. The rearrangement joins TRBV11-1 to TRBJ2-2; 9 nucleotides match TRBD1. Specimen: PBMCs or T cells enriched from blood (not recorded which). The TCR was taken from a middle-aged man who had been exposed to COVID-19. The CDR3 sequence: CASSATGTGKGELFF. The DNA for the CDR3 is TGTGCCAGCAGCGCAACCGGGACAGGGAAGGGGGAGCTGTTTTTT.